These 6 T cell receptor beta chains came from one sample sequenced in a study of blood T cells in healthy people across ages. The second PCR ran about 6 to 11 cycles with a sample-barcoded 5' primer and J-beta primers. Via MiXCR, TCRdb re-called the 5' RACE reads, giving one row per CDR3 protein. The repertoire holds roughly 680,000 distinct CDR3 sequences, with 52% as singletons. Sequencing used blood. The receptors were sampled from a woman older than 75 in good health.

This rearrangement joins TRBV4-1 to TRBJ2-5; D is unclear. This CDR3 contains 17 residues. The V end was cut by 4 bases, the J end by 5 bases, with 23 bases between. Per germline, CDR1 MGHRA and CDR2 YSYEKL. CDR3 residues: CASSRTQLGGLFETQYF. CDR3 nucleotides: TGCGCCAGCAGCCGGACCCAGTTGGGCGGATTATTTGAGACCCAGTACTTC.

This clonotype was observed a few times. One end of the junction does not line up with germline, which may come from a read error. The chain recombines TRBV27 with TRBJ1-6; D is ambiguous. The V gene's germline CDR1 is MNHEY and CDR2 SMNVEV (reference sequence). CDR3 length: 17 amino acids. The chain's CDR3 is CACSLSFLRARNSPLHF. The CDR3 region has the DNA TGTGCCTGCAGTTTATCCTTTCTGAGGGCGCGGAATTCACCCCTCCACTTT.

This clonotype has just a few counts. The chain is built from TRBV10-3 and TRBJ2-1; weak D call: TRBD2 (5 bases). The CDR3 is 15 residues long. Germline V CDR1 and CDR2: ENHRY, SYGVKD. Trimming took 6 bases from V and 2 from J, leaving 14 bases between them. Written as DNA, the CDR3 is TGTGCCATCAGCCTGGACTTACCGGCCTACAATGAGCAGTTCTTC. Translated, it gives CAISLDLPAYNEQFF.

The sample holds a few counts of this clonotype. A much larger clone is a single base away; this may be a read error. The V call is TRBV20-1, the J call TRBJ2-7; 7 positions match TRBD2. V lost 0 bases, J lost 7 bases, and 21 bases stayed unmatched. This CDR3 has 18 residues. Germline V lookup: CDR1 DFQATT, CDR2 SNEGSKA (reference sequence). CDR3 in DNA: TGCAGTGCTAGAGATTTCCGGCGTAGCGCGGGAGCTGTCGATGAGCAGTACTTC. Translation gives CSARDFRRSAGAVDEQYF.

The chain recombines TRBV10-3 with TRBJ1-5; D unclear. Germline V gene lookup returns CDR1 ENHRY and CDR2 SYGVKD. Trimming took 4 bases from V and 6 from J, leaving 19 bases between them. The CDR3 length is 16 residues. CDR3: CAISGVVPGVGQPQHF. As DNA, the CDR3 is TGTGCCATCAGTGGTGTGGTGCCGGGAGTTGGTCAGCCCCAGCATTTT.

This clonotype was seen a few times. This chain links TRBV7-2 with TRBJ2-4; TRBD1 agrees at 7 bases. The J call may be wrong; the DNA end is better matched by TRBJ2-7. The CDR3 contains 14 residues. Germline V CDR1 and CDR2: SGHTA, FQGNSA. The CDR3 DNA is TGTGCCAGCAGCTTACAGGGGGACTCCTACGAGCAGTACTTC. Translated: CASSLQGDSYEQYF.